This TCR beta chain stems from a study of HIV-infected children after antiretroviral therapy interruption (dated by TCRdb to about 2019). For the wider study: The study included eight children, four on planned treatment interruption and four on continuous treatment, and all eight had a CD4+ count above 500 and a viral load below 50 copies/ml. The interruption group had a median age of roughly 9.4 years, and the continuous treatment group had a median age of approximately 8 years. Exposure to EBV and CMV had been recorded for most participating children. In the interruption arm, samples were obtained at week 0, week 12, end of interruption (week 24 or 48), and about 3 years after study end. For the continuous-treatment arm, samples from the corresponding weeks 0, 48 and 150 were analyzed. Alongside measurements of thymic output, the study compared TCR repertoires of children on planned treatment interruption with TCR repertoires of children on continuous antiretroviral treatment. Study-level results and caveats: The low number of patients is a limitation and the data should be interpreted with caution. In naive CD4+ repertoires of PTI patients, reduced CDR3 sharing between time points was observed after interruption began, whereas many sequences were found to be shared between end of interruption and 3 years later. Shared-triplet CDR3 clusters increased after interruption in a few patients; the overall increase was not significant unless one outlier patient was excluded.

Measured from the cysteine to the phenylalanine, the CDR3 is 12 residues long. Here the CDR3 DNA is all that survives: 36 bases in frame from base 1. Deletion took 7 bases off V and 1 base off J, with a span of 7 bases between the germline ends. For CDR1 and CDR2, the germline V gene lists SGHTA and FQGNSA. Library prep was done by 3' RACE. To correct PCR amplification bias, TCR libraries were generated from RNA with a 3' RACE protocol that used unique molecular identifiers. As many as 12 amplicon libraries were pooled and then sequenced on an Illumina MiSeq using v2 2x250 paired-end chemistry. The authors' analysis ran thus. Reads were processed with Decombinator to assign V and J genes and CDR3, with barcode-based error and PCR bias correction. Before the Gini coefficient was calculated with the R ineq package, repertoires were subsampled to the same depth. CDR3 similarity was assessed with GLIPH, Hamming distance and a shared triplet metric. The raw public reads went through TCRdb reprocessing: fastp at Q25, MiXCR clone calling, in-frame beta chains kept. Identical CDR3 proteins give one entry, which carries the most common genes and DNA. The V and J calls shown here were made by TCRdb, not taken from the authors' results. This sample lists about 7,000 distinct CDR3 sequences; approximately 16% were detected once. In total, the top ten clones hold approximately 13% of the sample.

In light of the paper, this sample's treatment or condition label describes: PENTA 11 planned treatment interruption arm or continuous ART arm. Participants were children from the United Kingdom aged 2 to 15 years who had received at least three-drug ART for at least 24 weeks. Cryopreserved PBMCs with at least 5 million viable cells were required; a handful of candidate patients were excluded for low viable PBMC yield. Memory CD8+ CD45RO+ CD45RA- T cells were FACS-sorted from thawed PBMCs on a FACSAria III cell sorter. After sorting, the cells were fixed and RNA was extracted first with the RNeasy FFPE kit and then with the RNeasy Micro kit. The sample holds many counts of this clonotype. Its recognized antigen is unknown. Per-base qualities were not stored, and no clone one base away is much larger.

This specimen consisted of CD45RO+ CD8+ T cells from PBMCs, pooled from several time points, obtained from a donor given antiretroviral therapy, either interrupted or continuous. Reading the label with the study, this specimen's cell subset or site is: memory CD8+ CD45RO+ CD45RA- T cells. This receptor chain uses TRBV7-2 and TRBJ1-1, with the D gene call left open. The TCR originated in a pool of human donors with HIV. The base sequence is TGTGCCAGCAATAAGGGGAACACTGAAGCTTTCTTT. The resulting protein is CASNKGNTEAFF.